This section outlines one T cell receptor beta chain sequence together with its context. Its antigen is not identified. The treatment was: oral pan-JAK inhibitor, 5-10 mg twice daily. The data belong to a study of CD8+ T cells in alopecia areata. Study summary: The study gave treated patients oral tofacitinib at 5 to 10 mg twice daily. Scoring of severity for treated patients was based on percentage of affected scalp area.

Following RNA extraction, reverse transcription yielded cDNA that acted as the sequencing template. TCRdb keeps only in-frame clones here, not all; method: immunoSEQ multiplex PCR. The sample includes 140,000 to 150,000 clones, nearly 55% of them seen just once. Overall study findings and caveats: Scalp specimens additionally yield sequences from normal skin's resident alphabeta T cells.

V trimming: 6 bases; J trimming: 1 base; junction bases outside the gene matches: 5. Per germline, CDR1 SQVTM and CDR2 ANQGSEA. The CDR3 extends over 16 amino acids. The V and J genes are TRBV29-1 and TRBJ2-2; 13 bases are a match to TRBD2. The sample consisted of CD8+ T cells sorted from blood, taken at week 4, from a patient treated with tofacitinib. This receptor was taken from a human donor with alopecia areata. The CDR3 nucleotides are TGCAGCGTGGGGGGACTAGCGGGGAAGAACACCGGGGAGCTGTTTTTT. It specifies CSVGGLAGKNTGELFF.